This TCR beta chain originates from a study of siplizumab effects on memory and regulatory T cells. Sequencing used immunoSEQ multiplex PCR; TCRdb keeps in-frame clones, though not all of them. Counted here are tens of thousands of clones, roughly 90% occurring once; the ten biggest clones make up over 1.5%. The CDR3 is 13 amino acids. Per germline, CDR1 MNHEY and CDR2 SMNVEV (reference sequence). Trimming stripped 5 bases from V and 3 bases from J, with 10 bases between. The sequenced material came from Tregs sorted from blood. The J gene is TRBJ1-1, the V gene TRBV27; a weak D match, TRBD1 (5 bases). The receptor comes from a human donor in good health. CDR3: CASSVTGYTEAFF. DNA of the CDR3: TGTGCCAGCAGTGTCACAGGTTACACTGAAGCTTTCTTT.